This T cell receptor beta chain came from a study of shared clonotypes between healthy human individuals. The CDR3 has 13 amino acids. CDR1 is MNHNS, CDR2 SASEGT, per germline. Trimming took 6 bases from V and 3 from J, leaving 12 bases between them. Only in-frame clones appear in the TCRdb table, and some are missing; sequencing was by immunoSEQ multiplex PCR. The profile shows over a million clones, about 96% of them singletons. The chain couples TRBV6-1 to TRBJ2-7; no clear D. The source is a young man in good health. Sequenced material: naive CD4+ T cells sorted from blood. Subset in this sample: CD45RA+ positively selected. CDR3 DNA: TGTGCCAGCAGGGTCCGAGGAATCTACGAGCAGTACTTC. As protein: CASRVRGIYEQYF.